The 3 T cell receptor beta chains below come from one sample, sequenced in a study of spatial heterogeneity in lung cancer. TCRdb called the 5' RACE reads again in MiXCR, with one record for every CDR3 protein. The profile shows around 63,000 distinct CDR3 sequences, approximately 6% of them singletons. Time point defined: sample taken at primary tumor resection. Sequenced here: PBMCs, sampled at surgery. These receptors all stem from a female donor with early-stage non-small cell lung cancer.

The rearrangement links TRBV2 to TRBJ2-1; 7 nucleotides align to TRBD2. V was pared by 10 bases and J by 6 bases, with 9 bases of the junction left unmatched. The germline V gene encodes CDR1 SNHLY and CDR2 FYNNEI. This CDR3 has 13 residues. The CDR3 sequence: CATRGLAVNEQFF. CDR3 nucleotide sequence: TGTGCCACCCGTGGGCTAGCGGTCAATGAGCAGTTCTTC.

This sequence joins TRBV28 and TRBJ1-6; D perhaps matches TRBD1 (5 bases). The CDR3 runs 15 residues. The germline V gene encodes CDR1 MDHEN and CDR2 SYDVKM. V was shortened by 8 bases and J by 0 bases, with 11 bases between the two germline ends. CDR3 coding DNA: TGTGCCAGCCAAGGGGCAGACTCCTATAATTCACCCCTCCACTTT. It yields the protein CASQGADSYNSPLHF.

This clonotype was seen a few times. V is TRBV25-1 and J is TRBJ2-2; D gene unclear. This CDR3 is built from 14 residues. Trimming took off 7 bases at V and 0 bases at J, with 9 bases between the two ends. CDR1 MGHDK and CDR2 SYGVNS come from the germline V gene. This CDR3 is CASKAYANTGELFF. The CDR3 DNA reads TGTGCCAGCAAGGCGTACGCGAACACCGGGGAGCTGTTTTTT.